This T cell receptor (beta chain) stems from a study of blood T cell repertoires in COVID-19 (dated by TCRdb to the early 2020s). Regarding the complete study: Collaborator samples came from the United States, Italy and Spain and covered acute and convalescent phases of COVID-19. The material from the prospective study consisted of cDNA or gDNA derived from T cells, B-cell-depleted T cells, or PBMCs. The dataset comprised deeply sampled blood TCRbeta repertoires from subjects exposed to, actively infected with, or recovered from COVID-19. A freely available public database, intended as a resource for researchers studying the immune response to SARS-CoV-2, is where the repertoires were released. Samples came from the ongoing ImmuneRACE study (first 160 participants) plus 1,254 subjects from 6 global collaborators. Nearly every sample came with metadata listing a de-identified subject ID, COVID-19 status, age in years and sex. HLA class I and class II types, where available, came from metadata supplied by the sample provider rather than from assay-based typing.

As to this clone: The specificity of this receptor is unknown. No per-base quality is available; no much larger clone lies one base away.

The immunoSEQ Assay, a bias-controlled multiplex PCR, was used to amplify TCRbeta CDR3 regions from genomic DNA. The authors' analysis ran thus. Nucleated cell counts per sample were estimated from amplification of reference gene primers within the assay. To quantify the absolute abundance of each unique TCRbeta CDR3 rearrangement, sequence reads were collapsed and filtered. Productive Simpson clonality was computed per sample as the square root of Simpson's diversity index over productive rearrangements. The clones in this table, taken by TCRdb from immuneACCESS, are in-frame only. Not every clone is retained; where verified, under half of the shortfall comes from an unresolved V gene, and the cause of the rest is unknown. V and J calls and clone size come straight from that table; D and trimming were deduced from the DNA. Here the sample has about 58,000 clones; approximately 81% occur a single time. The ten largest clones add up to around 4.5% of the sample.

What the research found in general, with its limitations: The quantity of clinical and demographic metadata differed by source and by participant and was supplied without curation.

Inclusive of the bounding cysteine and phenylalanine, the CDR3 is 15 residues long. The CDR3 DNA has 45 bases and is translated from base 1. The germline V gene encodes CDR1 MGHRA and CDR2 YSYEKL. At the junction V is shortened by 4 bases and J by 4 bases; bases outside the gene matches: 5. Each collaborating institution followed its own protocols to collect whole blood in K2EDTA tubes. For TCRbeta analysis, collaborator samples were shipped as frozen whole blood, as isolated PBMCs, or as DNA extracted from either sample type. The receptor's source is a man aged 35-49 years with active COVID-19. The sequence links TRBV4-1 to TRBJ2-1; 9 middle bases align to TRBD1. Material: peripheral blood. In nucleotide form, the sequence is TGCGCCAGCAGCCCGGGACAGGGACCATACAATGAGCAGTTCTTC. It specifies CASSPGQGPYNEQFF.